In its sample, the clone carrying this T cell receptor beta chain was seen once. Its antigen is undetermined. V was shortened by 3 bases and J by 2 bases, with 11 bases between the two germline ends. The CDR3 length is 15 residues. Germline CDR1 and CDR2: MNHEY and SMNVEV (reference sequence). This sample stems from a study of shared clonotypes between healthy human individuals. Study-wide findings and caveats: The authors sampled blood alone, and tissue repertoires likely differ.

Naive CD8 cells comprised CD45RO-negative, CCR7-positively selected cells, excluding terminally differentiated effector memory CD45RA+ cells. Evenly divided among several immunoSEQ plates was the genomic DNA of each subset. Produced via immunoSEQ multiplex PCR; TCRdb's table is partial and in-frame only. The sample shows 550,000 to 650,000 clones, approximately 96% of them seen only once. The clonotype was recovered from a woman in her 30s in good health. The gene calls are TRBV27 and TRBJ2-1; maybe TRBD2 (5 bases). The specimen was naive CD8+ T cells sorted from blood. The CDR3 DNA is TGTGCCAGCAGTTTGTCCGGGGAAGCCTACAATGAGCAGTTCTTC. This sequence encodes CASSLSGEAYNEQFF.